Sequencing of this T cell receptor beta chain was carried out in a study of shared clonotypes between healthy human individuals. Study conclusions and caveats: Read depth was anticipated to influence clonotype sharing among donors.

At the deep level, the assay was run. The authors' processing: As immunoSEQ supplied junction-only sequences (without quality scores), filtering differed. Repertoires were generated with immunoSEQ multiplex PCR, while TCRdb's copy carries only in-frame clones and drops some. Clonal size and the V and J genes are those of that table, whereas D and trimming came from the DNA. The repertoire holds some 1 million clones, with around 74% as singletons. J lost 5 bases, V lost 5 bases, and 9 bases had no gene match. CDR1 is LNHDA, CDR2 SQIVND, per germline (reference sequence). The CDR3 sequence is 16 residues long. Notes on this clone: The antigen is undetermined.

The chain recombines TRBV19 with TRBJ2-2, with 9 bases aligning to TRBD1. This sequence originates from a man aged 18 to 29 in good health. The specimen was memory CD4+ T cells sorted from blood. This sample's subset: CD45RA-negative fraction. The CDR3 nucleotides read TGTGCCAGTAGTCACCGGACAGGGGAAGGGACCGGGGAGCTGTTTTTT. Encoded protein: CASSHRTGEGTGELFF.